This entry describes one T cell receptor beta chain. This clonotype was observed many times. Its antigen target is currently unknown. Base qualities are not recorded, but no much larger clone differs from it by a single base. Libraries were built with RT-PCR. The reads were generated on an Illumina HiSeq 2500. TCRdb reworked the public reads: Q25 trimming with fastp, MiXCR clone assembly, productive beta chains retained. Each record represents a unique CDR3 protein, reported with the most common genes and DNA among its rows. For this sample there are under 550,000 distinct CDR3 sequences; approximately 7.6% appear just once. Under 15% of the sample rests with the top ten. The record originates from a study of response to subunit inactivated influenza vaccine (dated by TCRdb to about 2018). About the full investigation: Deep quantitative profiling of the T cell receptor repertoire was used in the study to follow responses to a trivalent subunit inactivated influenza vaccine.

General study outcomes and caveats: The authors suggested that each seasonal influenza vaccination may recruit only a limited number of new T cells.

Sequencing used PBMCs from blood, obtained around 25 months after vaccination. The receptor's source is a man between 50 and 75 years old who received an inactivated influenza vaccine. Donor details come from another sample of the same person, matched by shared clones.

The CDR3 reads as follows: CSVGAGSNYGYTF. The nucleotide sequence is TGCAGCGTTGGTGCGGGTTCTAACTATGGCTACACCTTC. The V and J genes are TRBV29-1 and TRBJ1-2; the D gene remains uncertain. The CDR3 sequence holds 13 residues, the cysteine and phenylalanine included. Only the CDR3 portion is preserved as DNA: 39 bases, with reading frame beginning at the first base. Between the V and J ends, shortened by 4 bases and 0 bases respectively, the junction contains 9 bases. According to the germline V gene, CDR1 reads SQVTM and CDR2 reads ANQGSEA.